The 12 T cell receptor beta chains presented below share a single source sample, sequenced in a study of cytomegalovirus exposure and HLA in healthy donors. It was with 60 Vbeta and 13 Jbeta primers that the PCR ran. Libraries were prepared by immunoSEQ multiplex PCR; TCRdb keeps only in-frame clonotypes and omits some of them. This sample has approximately 81,000 clones, with approximately 74% found just once. Input material: PBMCs. These receptors came from a woman aged 45-59 years in good health and CMV-seropositive.

This chain uses TRBV6-1 with TRBJ2-3, with D possibly TRBD2 on 6 matching bases. Trimming stripped 3 bases from V and 4 bases from J, with 14 bases between. CDR1 is MNHNS, CDR2 SASEGT, per germline. CDR3 length: 15 residues. CDR3 loop: CASSDVTGGADTQYF. CDR3 nucleotides: TGTGCCAGCAGTGACGTAACAGGAGGGGCAGATACGCAGTATTTT.

A single count supports this clone. V is TRBV2 and J is TRBJ2-3; 11 nucleotides align to TRBD2. Looked up from germline, CDR1 is SNHLY and CDR2 is FYNNEI. The junction had 4 bases not matched to a gene; V was cut back by 3 bases and J by 5 bases. The CDR3 spans 15 residues. CDR3 coding DNA: TGTGCCAGCAGTGATAGCGGGAGGGCCGTAGATACGCAGTATTTT. Translation gives CASSDSGRAVDTQYF.

This chain joins TRBV9 and TRBJ1-2; D not certain. CDR3 length equals 13 residues. V lost 2 bases to trimming and J lost 7 bases, with 12 bases between them. The germline gives CDR1 SGDLS, CDR2 YYNGEE. CDR3 residues: CASSVVSGSGYTF. The CDR3 DNA sequence: TGTGCCAGCAGCGTGGTATCAGGATCTGGCTACACCTTC.

V gene TRBV9 combines with J gene TRBJ2-1, with D perhaps TRBD2 (5 bases). The CDR3 runs to 14 residues. Germline CDR1 is SGDLS and CDR2 is YYNGEE. V was pared by 4 bases and J by 5 bases, with 13 bases between. CDR3 amino acids: CASSPRTFDNEQFF. CDR3 sequence (DNA): TGTGCCAGCAGCCCGAGGACTTTCGACAATGAGCAGTTCTTC.

This chain connects TRBV6-6 to TRBJ2-7, with a possible D match to TRBD2 (5 bases). V shed 2 bases and J shed 2 bases, with 10 bases lying between them. CDR3 length: 14 residues. Germline CDR1 and CDR2: MNHNY and SVGAGI (reference sequence). CDR3 residues: CASSYERVAYEQYF. The CDR3, as DNA: TGTGCCAGCAGTTACGAGAGGGTGGCCTACGAGCAGTACTTC.

The rearrangement uses TRBV2 and TRBJ1-5, with D possibly matching TRBD1 (5 bases). The CDR3 has 14 amino acids. Trimming shortened V by 6 bases and J by 4 bases, and 13 bases separated the two germline ends. CDR1 is SNHLY and CDR2 is FYNNEI in the germline V gene. CDR3 sequence: CASRVQTVNQPQHF. The DNA for the CDR3 is TGTGCCAGCAGGGTACAGACAGTGAATCAGCCCCAGCATTTT.

The genes are TRBV6-5 and TRBJ2-4; 7 bases agree with TRBD1. This CDR3 contains 13 residues. V shed 10 bases and J 2 bases; nucleotides not matched to a gene: 5. Germline V gene sequence: CDR1 MNHEY, CDR2 SVGAGI. The DNA for the CDR3 is TGTGCCACCATGACAGGGACCAAAAACATTCAGTACTTC. It codes for CATMTGTKNIQYF.

The chain uses TRBV9 and TRBJ2-1, with TRBD2 matching over 12 bases. V lost 4 bases and J lost 9; bases outside the gene matches: 14. The CDR3 loop spans 17 amino acids. CDR1 and CDR2 from the germline V gene are SGDLS and YYNGEE. The DNA of the CDR3 is TGTGCCAGCAGCCCAAGGCCCCTAGCGGGAGGGCCCACTGAGCAGTTCTTC. Amino acids: CASSPRPLAGGPTEQFF.

The J gene is TRBJ1-2, the V gene TRBV12-5; D is unresolved. Germline lookup yields CDR1 LGHNT and CDR2 FRNRAP. CDR3 size: 15 residues. V shed 0 bases and J shed 1 base, with 9 bases lying between them. In DNA, the CDR3 is TGTGCTAGTGGTTTGGTCCAGGCAATTAACTATGGCTACACCTTC. Amino acids: CASGLVQAINYGYTF.

This sequence joins TRBV15 and TRBJ2-7; 9 bases match TRBD2. V dropped 3 bases and J dropped 2; count of bases not matched to a gene: 17. Germline V gene sequence: CDR1 LNHNV, CDR2 YYDKDF (reference sequence). The CDR3 runs to 19 residues. DNA of the CDR3: TGTGCCACCAGCAGCGGGTTACTAGCGGGCGTGTCCGCACCCTACGAGCAGTACTTC. Translated: CATSSGLLAGVSAPYEQYF.

The CDR3 region has the DNA TGTGCCAGCAGCTCTCAGGGGGGTGGAAACACCATATATTTT. Translated, it gives CASSSQGGGNTIYF. The chain couples TRBV5-4 to TRBJ1-3, with 7 bases lining up with TRBD1. This CDR3 has 14 residues. V shed 3 bases and J 3 bases; nucleotides not matched to a gene: 3. Looked up from germline, CDR1 is SGHNT and CDR2 is YYREEE (reference sequence).

This sequence joins TRBV28 and TRBJ2-7; 9 bases match TRBD1. The CDR3 contains 13 residues. V shed 8 bases and J 1 base; nucleotides not matched to a gene: 3. Germline CDR1 reads MDHEN; CDR2 reads SYDVKM. The CDR3 reads CASLDRGSYEQYF. CDR3 in DNA: TGTGCCAGCTTAGACAGGGGGTCCTACGAGCAGTACTTC.